The clone carrying this TCR beta chain occurred once. Data came from immunoSEQ multiplex PCR; TCRdb stores just in-frame clones and leaves some out. Of just over 150,000 clones in the sample, roughly 82% were seen once. This entry is derived from a study of blood T cell repertoires in COVID-19. This CDR3 is 16 amino acids long. In germline, CDR1 is ENHRY, CDR2 SYGVKD. Trimming removed 2 bases from V and 5 bases from J, with 13 bases in between. The V call is TRBV10-3, the J call TRBJ1-6; no definite D call. The receptor was isolated from a woman aged 50 to 60 with acute or convalescent COVID-19. The sample comprised peripheral blood. The chain's CDR3 is CAISEPAGLHNSPLHF. CDR3 DNA: TGTGCCATCAGTGAGCCCGCAGGCCTTCATAATTCACCCCTCCACTTT.